These 22 T cell receptor beta chains were sequenced from one sample in a study of identical twins. TCRdb reprocessed the 5' RACE reads via MiXCR and lists one record per CDR3 protein. This sample has approximately 500,000 distinct CDR3 sequences; around 15% occur once, and the top ten carry about 0.4%. These data also featured in a second study, about yellow fever vaccine responses in identical twins.

Sample: CD4+ T cells sorted from blood. These receptors all come from a young woman in good health.

The CDR3 protein is CASSLEQLRGTDTQYF. CDR3 bases: TGCGCCAGCAGCTTAGAACAGCTCCGAGGCACAGATACGCAGTATTTT. This chain uses TRBV5-1 with TRBJ2-3; D ambiguous. Germline CDR1 reads SGHRS; CDR2 reads YFSETQ. The CDR3 has 16 residues. V was cut by 2 bases and J by 1 base, with 14 bases left in between.

This clonotype was counted ten times or more. The CDR3 reads CASIRNRLYEQYF. The CDR3 nucleotides read TGTGCCAGCATTAGAAACCGTCTATACGAGCAGTACTTC. This chain links TRBV2 with TRBJ2-7; no clear D. CDR3 size: 13 residues. The germline CDR1 and CDR2 sequences are SNHLY and FYNNEI. V lost 7 bases and J lost 4, with 14 bases in between. The complete variable domain, with remaining parts taken from reference TRBV2 and TRBJ2-7, reads EPEVTQTPSHQVTQMGQEVILRCVPISNHLYFYWYRQILGQKVEFLVSFYNNEISEKSEIFDDQFSVERPDGSNFTLKIRSTKLEDSAMYFCASIRNRLYEQYFGPGTRLTVT.

This clonotype was seen a handful of times. The chain carries TRBV7-8 and TRBJ2-4; D is possibly TRBD1 (5 bases). Germline CDR1 is SGHVS and CDR2 is FQNEAQ. This CDR3 has 15 residues. V was shortened by 5 bases and J by 1 base, with 12 bases between the two germline ends. The CDR3 sequence: CASSLQGFAKNIQYF. As DNA, the CDR3 is TGTGCCAGCAGCCTGCAGGGATTTGCCAAAAACATTCAGTACTTC.

In its sample, this clonotype was seen many times. This chain joins TRBV10-3 and TRBJ2-7; D unclear. Trimming pared 3 bases from V and 3 bases from J, leaving 3 bases between. The CDR3 length is 11 residues. Germline V gene data show CDR1 as ENHRY and CDR2 as SYGVKD. The CDR3 DNA reads as TGTGCCATCAGTGAAGGCTACGAGCAGTACTTC. This codes for CAISEGYEQYF.

This clonotype was recorded a few times. The rearrangement uses TRBV24-1 and TRBJ2-1, with 9 bases lining up with TRBD2. The CDR3 is 18 amino acids. J was trimmed by 6 bases and V by 4 bases; bases with no gene match: 15. Germline V CDR1 and CDR2: KGHDR, SFDVKD. The CDR3 nucleotides are TGTGCCACCAGTGACGGGAGCTCGGGGCTAGCGGGGTTCAATGAGCAGTTCTTC. This gives the protein CATSDGSSGLAGFNEQFF.

This clonotype came up a few times. The rearrangement joins TRBV5-1 to TRBJ2-5, with TRBD2 matching over 12 bases. The CDR3 has 17 residues. From germline, CDR1 is SGHRS and CDR2 YFSETQ. J gave up 5 bases and V 0 bases, and 8 bases lay outside the gene matches. CDR3 sequence reads: CASSLAASGGARETQYF. CDR3 coding DNA: TGCGCCAGCAGCTTGGCTGCTAGCGGGGGGGCCAGGGAGACCCAGTACTTC.

This clonotype was detected a few times. The chain joins TRBV19 to TRBJ2-5, with TRBD1 identical over 9 bases. From germline, CDR1 is LNHDA and CDR2 SQIVND (reference sequence). The CDR3 spans 15 residues. With V trimmed by 4 bases and J by 5 bases, 8 bases remained unmatched. Here the CDR3 reads CASSKITGGRETQYF. The CDR3 DNA is TGTGCCAGTAGTAAAATCACAGGGGGCCGGGAGACCCAGTACTTC.

This clonotype was counted once. The chain is built from TRBV9 and TRBJ2-2; 9 bases align to TRBD2. V gave up 3 bases and J gave up 6 bases; unmatched junction bases: 6. CDR1 and CDR2 from the germline V gene are SGDLS and YYNGEE. CDR3 length equals 15 residues. DNA for the CDR3: TGTGCCAGCAGCGGCAGCGGGGGGCGACCCGGGGAGCTGTTTTTT. Its protein is CASSGSGGRPGELFF.

This chain connects TRBV6-5 to TRBJ2-1; D ambiguous. Trimming removed 4 bases at V and 0 bases at J, with 10 bases between. Germline V gives CDR1 MNHEY, CDR2 SVGAGI. This CDR3 has 15 residues. The CDR3 coding sequence is TGTGCCAGCAGTTCGAGCGTTGGCTCCTACAATGAGCAGTTCTTC. This translates into CASSSSVGSYNEQFF.

This clonotype was detected once. The chain is built from TRBV2 and TRBJ2-1, with TRBD2 matching over 8 bases. CDR1 and CDR2 from the germline V gene are SNHLY and FYNNEI. This CDR3 comprises 15 residues. V gave up 0 bases and J gave up 12 bases; unmatched junction bases: 10. The CDR3 nucleotides read TGTGCCAGCAGTGAAGCGCGGCTAGCGGGCCAAGGGCAGTTCTTC. Translation: CASSEARLAGQGQFF.

This clonotype was observed a handful of times. CDR3 sequence reads: CASSRLLAEPNEQFF. CDR3 nucleotide sequence: TGTGCCAGCAGCAGACTCTTGGCGGAGCCCAATGAGCAGTTCTTC. The chain carries TRBV6-1 and TRBJ2-1, with D unresolved. Germline values: CDR1 MNHNS, CDR2 SASEGT. The CDR3 spans 15 residues. V was pared by 6 bases and J by 6 bases, with 18 bases between.

V gene TRBV7-9 combines with J gene TRBJ2-7; 9 bases line up with TRBD1. Trimming removed 2 bases from V and 6 bases from J; junction bases left unmatched: 8. This CDR3 comprises 15 residues. Germline V gene sequence: CDR1 SEHNR, CDR2 FQNEAQ (reference sequence). The CDR3 spells CASSLFGDRVSEQYF. Here the CDR3 DNA reads TGTGCCAGCAGCTTATTTGGGGACAGGGTCAGCGAGCAGTACTTC.

The chain uses TRBV10-3 and TRBJ1-2; no definite D call. Germline CDR1 ENHRY, CDR2 SYGVKD. Trimming left V 0 bases short and J 0 bases short, with 11 bases between. This CDR3 is built from 16 residues. CDR3 DNA: TGTGCCATCAGTGAGTCGGTTTTGGGAGCTAACTATGGCTACACCTTC. This gives the protein CAISESVLGANYGYTF.

This clonotype has at least ten counts. The chain joins TRBV12-3 or TRBV12-4 to TRBJ2-1; D gene ambiguous. The CDR3 runs 11 residues. The V and J ends lost 5 bases and 10 bases respectively, with 9 bases between them. CDR3 nucleotides: TGTGCCAGCAGTCCCTCACGGGAGCAGTTCTTC. Its protein product is CASSPSREQFF.

The rearrangement joins TRBV5-1 to TRBJ2-1, with TRBD2 identical over 10 bases. Germline trimming cut 2 bases from V and 4 bases from J; bases unmatched to any gene: 12. Germline CDR1 is SGHRS and CDR2 is YFSETQ. This CDR3 region has 18 residues. CDR3 sequence reads: CASSLDSGGAALYNEQFF. The CDR3 DNA follows: TGCGCCAGCAGCTTAGACAGCGGGGGGGCGGCCTTATACAATGAGCAGTTCTTC. Supplemented by reference TRBV5-1 and TRBJ2-1, the full variable domain reads KAGVTQTPRYLIKTRGQQVTLSCSPISGHRSVSWYQQTPGQGLQFLFEYFSETQRNKGNFPGRFSGRQFSNSRSEMNVSTLELGDSALYLCASSLDSGGAALYNEQFFGPGTRLTVL.

The chain is built from TRBV10-3 and TRBJ1-1, with D unclear. Germline V lookup: CDR1 ENHRY, CDR2 SYGVKD. The CDR3 length is 15 residues. The V and J ends lost 0 bases and 1 base respectively, with 9 bases between them. The CDR3 region is CAISESTVGNTEAFF. The CDR3 coding sequence is TGTGCCATCAGTGAGTCGACGGTGGGGAACACTGAAGCTTTCTTT.

The chain is built from TRBV7-2 and TRBJ2-1, with TRBD2 matching 12 bases. V was pared by 5 bases and J by 6 bases, with 8 bases of the junction left unmatched. Germline CDR1 SGHTA, CDR2 FQGNSA. The CDR3 has 16 residues. The CDR3: CASSPAGTSGFNEQFF. CDR3 nucleotides: TGTGCCAGCAGCCCCGCCGGGACTAGCGGGTTCAATGAGCAGTTCTTC.

This clonotype was observed a few times. V usage is TRBV6-6 and J usage is TRBJ2-5; D assignment may be TRBD1 or TRBD2 (5 bases each). Per the germline V gene, CDR1 is MNHNY and CDR2 is SVGAGI (reference sequence). This CDR3 comprises 13 residues. V lost 6 bases and J lost 5, with 13 bases in between. The CDR3 bases are TGTGCCAGCAGGGTTGTGGGGGAGGAGACCCAGTACTTC. It encodes CASRVVGEETQYF.

There are many counts of this clonotype. V usage is TRBV24-1 and J usage is TRBJ1-1; D possibly corresponds to TRBD1 (5 bases). The germline gives CDR1 KGHDR, CDR2 SFDVKD. The CDR3 has 13 amino acids. V lost 9 bases and J 0 bases, leaving 10 bases between the germline ends. CDR3 DNA sequence: TGTGCCACCGATGCAGGGATGAACACTGAAGCTTTCTTT. This encodes CATDAGMNTEAFF.

This clonotype has more than one count but fewer than ten. This rearrangement joins TRBV6-5 to TRBJ2-7; TRBD2 matches 7 bases. The CDR3 sequence is 16 residues long. Germline CDR1 is MNHEY and CDR2 is SVGAGI. V was pared by 0 bases and J by 4 bases, with 9 bases of the junction left unmatched. For the CDR3, the DNA is TGTGCCAGCAGTTACTCTTCGCAGGGAGGGTCGTACGAGCAGTACGTC. As protein: CASSYSSQGGSYEQYV.

The table lists this clonotype with a few counts. The rearrangement uses TRBV5-1 and TRBJ2-1; TRBD1 agrees at 8 bases. Germline V gene lookup returns CDR1 SGHRS and CDR2 YFSETQ. This CDR3 is 14 amino acids long. After removal of 4 bases from V and 1 base from J, the junction contained 1 base not matched to a gene. CDR3 residues: CASSRTGSYNEQFF. DNA for the CDR3: TGCGCCAGCAGCCGGACAGGGTCCTACAATGAGCAGTTCTTC.

This clonotype was seen a handful of times. The V gene is TRBV11-2, the J gene TRBJ2-7; 10 bases map to TRBD1. This CDR3 contains 13 residues. V was pared by 7 bases and J by 3 bases, with 3 bases of the junction left unmatched. Germline V gene data show CDR1 as SGHAT and CDR2 as FQNNGV. CDR3 in amino acids: CASNRDRGYEQYF. CDR3 in DNA: TGTGCCAGCAACCGGGACAGGGGCTACGAGCAGTACTTC. Looking up the rest from reference TRBV11-2 and TRBJ2-7 gives the full variable domain: EAGVAQSPRYKIIEKRQSVAFWCNPISGHATLYWYQQILGQGPKLLIQFQNNGVVDDSQLPKDRFSAERLKGVDSTLKIQPAKLEDSAVYLCASNRDRGYEQYFGPGTRLTVT.